This entry is about one T cell receptor beta chain. What antigen it recognizes has not been identified. No per-base quality is available; no much larger clone lies one base away. To prepare the library, the immunoSEQ multiplex PCR assay was applied. The deep sequencing platform assayed approximately 100,000 TCR templates per sample. Genomic DNA extracted from sorted T cells was used for TCRbeta CDR3 sequencing. On the authors' methods: The R programming language was used for clonal analysis of the TCRbeta CDR3 data. Alloreactive CD4+ and CD8+ clones were defined by comparing unstimulated samples with post-reaction CFSE-low samples. Alloreactive CD4+ clones were assigned to regulatory or non-regulatory origin by matching sequences to sorted unstimulated Treg and non-Treg repertoires. Not all clones reach the TCRdb copy of this immuneACCESS table, which keeps in-frame sequences only. Checked studies attribute under half of the gap to unresolved V genes and leave the rest unexplained. V and J calls plus clone size are reproduced from that table; the DNA served to infer D and trimming. The sample table lists tens of thousands of clones, just over 90% of them with a count of one. The ten top clones hold about 5% of the sample.

TCRbeta CDR3 sequencing was performed on sorted unstimulated T cells and on proliferating T cells recovered from mixed lymphocyte reactions. Fresh whole blood from about 10 HLA-typed healthy donors served as the source for isolating PBMCs. This record belongs to a study of siplizumab effects on memory and regulatory T cells (dated by TCRdb to between 2017 and 2020). Study-wide context: The effect of the anti-CD2 antibody siplizumab on alloreactive T-cell subsets was examined in allogeneic mixed lymphocyte reactions constructed from human PBMCs. The investigation overall reported the following: No functional confirmation was obtained for the suppressive function of proliferating Tregs from siplizumab cultures. Among mappable alloreactive CD4+ clones, the Treg-derived fraction averaged approximately 72% with siplizumab versus 26.9% in control reactions. The cumulative frequency of alloreactive sequences traceable to unstimulated CD4+ memory T cells was significantly reduced by siplizumab. Unstimulated naive T cells appeared to be more diverse than memory T cells, and naive cells seemed to make a substantial contribution to the alloresponse. Because sequences at frequencies below about 10^-5 were poorly captured, only a minor fraction of alloreactive clones could be mapped back to unstimulated subsets. A naive or memory phenotype could not be assigned to roughly 80-95% of proliferating CD4+ or CD8+ clones.

The CDR3 starts with the cysteine, ends with the phenylalanine, and has 14 residues. Just CDR3 DNA is preserved here, 42 bases in frame from base 1. Reading the germline V gene (reference sequence) gives CDR1 MNHNY and CDR2 SVGAGI. At the junction V is shortened by 2 bases and J by 5 bases, with 13 bases in between. This clonotype was obtained from a human donor in good health. This chain joins TRBV6-6 to TRBJ2-7; possibly the D gene is TRBD2, per 5 matching bases. The specimen sequenced was CD8+ T cells sorted from blood. The encoded CDR3 is CASSYTVSEDEQYF. The DNA sequence reads TGTGCCAGCAGTTACACAGTTTCGGAGGACGAGCAGTACTTC.